Below, 15 T cell receptor beta chains from the same sample are listed, as sequenced in a study of blood T cells in healthy people across ages. PCR was performed a second time for roughly 7 to 11 cycles using a sample-barcoded 5' primer and a J-beta primer mix. TCRdb re-analysed the 5' RACE reads in MiXCR, keeping a single row per CDR3 protein. The sample consists of about 1.6 million distinct CDR3 sequences, about 35% of them appearing once. Sequenced sample: blood. These receptors all come from a woman aged 25-40 years in good health.

This clonotype was detected a few times. V usage is TRBV12-3 or TRBV12-4 and J usage is TRBJ2-6; 7 positions agree with TRBD2. This CDR3 has 18 amino acids. With V trimmed by 0 bases and J by 0 bases, 5 bases remained unmatched. The CDR3 sequence is CASSLAWRGSSGANVLTF. The CDR3 nucleotides read TGTGCCAGCAGTTTAGCATGGCGGGGGAGCTCTGGGGCCAACGTCCTGACTTTC.

This clonotype was counted only a few times. The V and J genes are TRBV5-1 and TRBJ2-5, with 10 positions matching TRBD2. The length of the CDR3 is 16 residues. The germline V gene has CDR1 SGHRS and CDR2 YFSETQ. Germline trimming cut 7 bases from V and 1 base from J; bases unmatched to any gene: 10. The CDR3 sequence: CASSFGTSVSQETQYF. The DNA of the CDR3 is TGCGCCAGCTCCTTCGGGACTAGCGTTTCCCAAGAGACCCAGTACTTC.

The chain has TRBV5-1 and TRBJ2-5, with 11 bases aligning to TRBD1. The germline gives CDR1 SGHRS, CDR2 YFSETQ. After removal of 3 bases from V and 11 bases from J, the junction contained 12 bases not matched to a gene. CDR3 length: 15 residues. The CDR3, as DNA: TGCGCCAGCAGCTCGCGGACAGGGGGCAAGAACGGGCAGTACTTC. It specifies CASSSRTGGKNGQYF.

The rearrangement uses TRBV4-1 and TRBJ2-3; 10 nucleotides agree with TRBD2. The CDR3 consists of 20 residues. CDR1 and CDR2 (germline): MGHRA, YSYEKL. Losses at the gene ends were 3 bases for V and 5 bases for J; bases not matched to a gene: 20. The chain's CDR3 is CASSHPGTSAVGGVLDTQYF. Written as DNA, the CDR3 is TGCGCCAGCAGCCATCCCGGGACTAGCGCTGTAGGAGGTGTCTTAGATACGCAGTATTTT.

This chain joins TRBV21-1 and TRBJ1-1; TRBD1 is the table's D call and was not checked against the DNA. TRBV21-1 is listed as a pseudogene. The CDR3 length is 19 residues. The CDR3: CASSKKIGTGASGNTEAFF. The CDR3 DNA follows: TGTGCCAGCAGCAAAAAAATAGGGACAGGGGCCTCCGGGAACACTGAAGCTTTCTTT.

A note on this clonotype: Possible read error: a much larger clone is one base away. The V call is TRBV24-1, the J call TRBJ2-1; D is undetermined. V shed 4 bases and J shed 10 bases, with 10 bases lying between them. The CDR3 has 12 amino acids. Germline V gene sequence: CDR1 KGHDR, CDR2 SFDVKD. The CDR3 loop is CATSEGPIEQFF. Written as DNA, the CDR3 is TGTGCCACCAGTGAAGGGCCTATCGAGCAGTTCTTC.

The gene calls are TRBV4-1 and TRBJ2-3; TRBD1 agrees at 7 bases. Germline CDR1 MGHRA, CDR2 YSYEKL. The junction had 8 bases not matched to a gene; V was cut back by 5 bases and J by 6 bases. This CDR3 contains 14 residues. The CDR3 loop reads CASSSTGTGDTQYF. Here the CDR3 DNA reads TGCGCCAGCAGCTCGACAGGGACGGGCGATACGCAGTATTTT.

The V and J genes are TRBV11-2 and TRBJ1-2; a weak D match, TRBD1 (6 bases). This CDR3 spans 14 amino acids. V was shortened by 3 bases and J by 4 bases, with 12 bases between the two germline ends. The V gene's germline CDR1 is SGHAT and CDR2 FQNNGV. The CDR3 nucleotides are TGTGCCAGCAGCTTCGGGGGCGCGAGCTATGGCTACACCTTC. It codes for CASSFGGASYGYTF.

This sequence joins TRBV20-1 and TRBJ2-5, with 16 bases identical to TRBD2. V lost 5 bases and J lost 5; bases outside the gene matches: 8. Germline lookup yields CDR1 DFQATT and CDR2 SNEGSKA (reference sequence). This CDR3 has 16 amino acids. This CDR3 is CSAFTGTSGRGETQYF. The CDR3 DNA is TGCAGTGCTTTCACCGGGACTAGCGGGAGGGGGGAGACCCAGTACTTC.

Points on this clonotype: A much larger clone differs by one base, so this may be a read error. The chain has TRBV4-1 and TRBJ2-5; D perhaps matches TRBD1 (6 bases). This CDR3 comprises 16 residues. CDR1 and CDR2 (germline): MGHRA, YSYEKL. This chain's CDR3 is CASGQHRGRNAETQYF. The CDR3 DNA reads as TGCGCCAGCGGCCAACATAGGGGGAGAAACGCGGAGACCCAGTACTTC.

The chain is built from TRBV6-6 and TRBJ1-1; D is unclear. Trimming pared 6 bases from V and 11 bases from J, leaving 22 bases between. Germline lookup yields CDR1 MNHNY and CDR2 SVGAGI (reference sequence). The CDR3 length is 14 residues. The CDR3 loop is CASSQDPDGRRAFF. CDR3 DNA sequence: TGTGCCAGCAGCCAAGATCCGGACGGCAGGAGGGCTTTCTTT.

Remarks on this clonotype: At one of its ends the junction is not consistent with the germline gene, which may arise from a read error. The chain combines TRBV28 with TRBJ2-4; no firm D call. This CDR3 has 15 residues. Germline values: CDR1 MDHEN, CDR2 SYDVKM. The CDR3 loop reads CASSLPGISKNTQYF. CDR3 bases: TGTGCCAGCAGTTTGCCCGGTATCTCCAAAAACACTCAGTACTTC.

V usage is TRBV5-5 and J usage is TRBJ1-1; 11 bases line up with TRBD1. This CDR3 has 16 residues. The germline V gene encodes CDR1 SGHKS and CDR2 YYEKEE (reference sequence). V shed 3 bases, J shed 5 bases, and the junction held 9 bases outside the gene matches. The CDR3 sequence: CASSWGQGVMETEAFF. The CDR3, as DNA: TGTGCCAGCAGCTGGGGACAGGGGGTTATGGAGACTGAAGCTTTCTTT.

Concerning this clonotype itself: Just one base apart from a much larger clone, this may be a read error. CDR3 in amino acids: CASSYSSRAGVYNEQFF. DNA for the CDR3: TGTGCCAGCAGTTACTCTTCACGAGCGGGGGTCTACAATGAGCAGTTCTTC. The V gene is TRBV6-6, the J gene TRBJ2-1, with TRBD2 matching over 8 bases. Germline values: CDR1 MNHNY, CDR2 SVGAGI (reference sequence). This CDR3 region has 17 residues. V dropped 0 bases and J dropped 3; count of bases not matched to a gene: 7.

V and J are TRBV3-1 and TRBJ2-5; TRBD1 agrees at 11 bases. V shed 3 bases, J shed 3 bases, and the junction held 6 bases outside the gene matches. The CDR3 spans 16 residues. Germline V gives CDR1 LGHDT, CDR2 YNNKEL (reference sequence). CDR3 DNA sequence: TGTGCCAGCAGCCAGGACCCGGGACAGGGGGAAGAGACCCAGTACTTC. Its protein product is CASSQDPGQGEETQYF.